This TCR beta chain was identified in a study of T cell responses to AZD1222 COVID-19 vaccine. Notes on this clone: The antigen is undetermined.

Generated by immunoSEQ multiplex PCR, the TCRdb table keeps only in-frame clones and is missing some. The sample lists about 150,000 clones; 91% were seen once. V gave up 6 bases and J gave up 6 bases, with 15 bases separating them. The CDR3 is 13 residues long. Germline assignment: CDR1 SNHLY and CDR2 FYNNEI. Study findings and constraints: Spike-specific TCR breadth and depth grew following two AZD1222 doses. Donor demographics were predominantly white British with a female majority; clonal diversity may be underestimated.

Second-dose groups at about 4 or about 12 weeks were pooled. J is TRBJ2-7 and V is TRBV2; D gene ambiguous. The sequences come from peripheral blood, collected 28 days after the second AZD1222 dose. The origin of this receptor is an adult who received the AZD1222 COVID-19 vaccine. In DNA form, the CDR3 reads TGTGCCAGCAGGTCCGTGAGAAGCTCCGAGCAGTACTTC. Protein sequence: CASRSVRSSEQYF.